The TCR beta chain described here comes from a study of cytomegalovirus exposure and HLA in healthy donors. Study-wide results and caveats: Reported performance of the classifier showed diagnosis of cytomegalovirus status with high specificity and sensitivity.

To note about this clone: Its specificity is unknown.

Clones were sequenced by immunoSEQ multiplex PCR, and TCRdb holds only the in-frame ones, with some missing. This sample has approximately 160,000 clones; about 88% occur once, and the top ten carry about 3.5%. Germline V lookup: CDR1 SNHLY, CDR2 FYNNEI. The CDR3 covers 14 residues. V lost 10 bases to trimming and J lost 1 base; unmatched junction nucleotides: 9. The receptor comes from a woman under 30 in good health and CMV-seropositive. Sequences were obtained from PBMCs. V and J are TRBV2 and TRBJ2-5; 7 nucleotides agree with TRBD2. The CDR3 nucleotides are TGTGCCAATGGAGGGACTACCTTCCAAGAGACCCAGTACTTC. This translates into CANGGTTFQETQYF.